The 25 T cell receptor beta chains below all came from one sample that was sequenced in a study of T cell responses to AZD1222 COVID-19 vaccine. Repertoires were generated with immunoSEQ multiplex PCR, while TCRdb's copy carries only in-frame clones and drops some. The data show 95,000 to 120,000 clones, with approximately 86% seen just once and about 3% held by the top ten. The input for sequencing was peripheral blood, taken on day 0 of AZD1222 vaccination. The origin of the receptors is an adult in good health.

The chain employs TRBV4-2 and TRBJ2-1; 10 bases line up with TRBD1. V dropped 0 bases and J dropped 9; count of bases not matched to a gene: 8. Germline assignment: CDR1 LGHNA and CDR2 YNFKEQ. The CDR3 is 16 amino acids. The CDR3 is CASSQDRTGGIPEQFF. The CDR3 DNA follows: TGTGCCAGCAGCCAAGATAGGACAGGGGGGATCCCTGAGCAGTTCTTC.

The chain uses TRBV6-5 and TRBJ1-1; the D is unclear. V was pared by 10 bases and J by 3 bases, with 21 bases between. Germline-derived CDR1 and CDR2 are MNHEY and SVGAGI. The CDR3 contains 15 residues. CDR3 bases: TGTGCCACCCTGGGAGGGCCCCTTGTATACACTGAAGCTTTCTTT. Its translation is CATLGGPLVYTEAFF.

The chain recombines TRBV5-1 with TRBJ1-6, with 9 bases matching TRBD1. The CDR3 is 16 residues long. Germline loops: CDR1 SGHRS, CDR2 YFSETQ. V was clipped by 4 bases and J by 9 bases; unmatched bases: 11. The CDR3 DNA reads as TGCGCCAGCAGCCTCCGGACAGGGGCAGGGATTTCACCCCTCCACTTT. This sequence encodes CASSLRTGAGISPLHF.

The V call is TRBV24-1, the J call TRBJ1-5, with D unresolved. Germline lookup yields CDR1 KGHDR and CDR2 SFDVKD. V was shortened by 4 bases and J by 7 bases, with 10 bases between the two germline ends. The CDR3 is made up of 13 amino acids. CDR3 nucleotide sequence: TGTGCCACCAGTGACCCGCCCGGACAGCCCCAGCATTTT. Protein sequence: CATSDPPGQPQHF.

The V and J genes are TRBV28 and TRBJ2-1; the match to TRBD1 covers 7 bases. The CDR3 has 15 residues. V lost 1 base and J lost 10; bases outside the gene matches: 10. Germline CDR1 and CDR2: MDHEN and SYDVKM. Here the CDR3 reads CASSLSTRGSGEQFF. CDR3 coding DNA: TGTGCCAGCAGTTTATCTACCAGGGGGAGTGGAGAGCAGTTCTTC.

The rearrangement uses TRBV3-1 (or the pseudogene TRBV3-2) and TRBJ2-2; possible D gene TRBD2, 6 bases. Germline CDR1 reads LGHDT; CDR2 reads YNNKEL (reference sequence). The V and J ends lost 1 base and 7 bases respectively, with 13 bases between them. CDR3 size: 15 residues. CDR3 DNA: TGTGCCAGCAGCCAAGGACTAGTCGACGGCGGGGAGCTGTTTTTT. The encoded protein is CASSQGLVDGGELFF.

This sequence joins TRBV19 and TRBJ2-1, with TRBD2 as a possible D gene (6 bases). The CDR3 is 16 amino acids. Trimming took 1 base from V and 2 from J, leaving 12 bases between them. The V gene's germline CDR1 is LNHDA and CDR2 SQIVND (reference sequence). CDR3: CASSIGGGLTYNEQFF. In nucleotides, the CDR3 is TGTGCCAGTAGTATAGGGGGAGGACTCACCTACAATGAGCAGTTCTTC.

This sequence joins TRBV6-2 or TRBV6-3 and TRBJ1-1; D gene uncertain. The germline CDR1 and CDR2 sequences are MNHEY and SVGEGT. Deletions cut 10 bases from V and 4 bases from J, with 19 bases between. This CDR3 comprises 14 residues. CDR3 region: CAISSQLGITEAFF. CDR3 nucleotide sequence: TGTGCCATCAGCAGTCAATTAGGAATCACTGAAGCTTTCTTT.

This clone was counted only a few times. The chain carries TRBV19 and TRBJ2-5, with D possibly being TRBD2 (5 bases). CDR1 is LNHDA, CDR2 SQIVND, per germline (reference sequence). V shed 5 bases and J shed 2 bases, with 12 bases lying between them. This CDR3 contains 14 residues. In DNA, the CDR3 is TGTGCCAGTAGTCGGAGCGGTCTACAAGAGACCCAGTACTTC. This translates into CASSRSGLQETQYF.

The DNA of the CDR3 is TGCAGCGTTAACCGGGACAGCTCTGGAAACACCATATATTTT. Translating it yields CSVNRDSSGNTIYF. V is TRBV29-1 and J is TRBJ1-3, with 7 bases identical to TRBD1. The CDR3 covers 14 residues. Trimming at V came to 5 bases and at J to 0 bases, leaving 4 bases not matched to a gene. In germline, CDR1 is SQVTM, CDR2 ANQGSEA.

A single count supports this clone. V usage is TRBV6-2 or TRBV6-3 and J usage is TRBJ2-7, with D unresolved. Trimming stripped 4 bases from V and 3 bases from J, with 7 bases between. CDR3 length: 12 amino acids. CDR1 and CDR2 from the germline V gene are MNHEY and SVGEGT. The CDR3 loop reads CASSSSNYEQYF. The DNA of the CDR3 is TGTGCCAGCAGTTCTTCCAACTACGAGCAGTACTTC.

The chain is built from TRBV7-2 and TRBJ2-3; D is tentatively TRBD1 or TRBD2 (6 bases each). Trimming took 4 bases from V and 5 from J, leaving 16 bases between them. The CDR3 length is 15 residues. Germline loops: CDR1 SGHTA, CDR2 FQGNSA. In DNA, the CDR3 is TGTGCCAGCAGCTCCAATGGGGGCGGGAAAGATACGCAGTATTTT. This gives the protein CASSSNGGGKDTQYF.

Regarding this clone: The same CDR3 arises from other DNA sequences in this sample as well. The chain uses TRBV6-5 and TRBJ1-2; tentative D call: TRBD1 (5 bases). Trimming took off 6 bases at V and 2 bases at J, with 7 bases between the two ends. Germline-derived CDR1 and CDR2 are MNHEY and SVGAGI. There are 12 residues in the CDR3. The CDR3 DNA reads as TGTGCCAGCAGCAGGGCGAACTATGGCTACACCTTC. Protein sequence: CASSRANYGYTF.

The chain has TRBV6-1 and TRBJ2-5, with D maybe TRBD2 (6 bases). The V and J ends lost 4 bases and 4 bases respectively, with 22 bases between them. The CDR3 totals 17 residues. CDR1 is MNHNS, CDR2 SASEGT, per germline. The CDR3 nucleotides read TGTGCCAGCAGTGCTTTTCTCGGGGGACGAGCTCGAGAGACCCAGTACTTC. Amino acid sequence: CASSAFLGGRARETQYF.

The chain employs TRBV2 and TRBJ1-2; D is ambiguous. This CDR3 region has 13 residues. Germline loops: CDR1 SNHLY, CDR2 FYNNEI. Deletions cut 4 bases from V and 4 bases from J, with 10 bases between. In DNA, the CDR3 is TGTGCCAGCAGTGGTAGGTTGGGCTATGGCTACACCTTC. Protein: CASSGRLGYGYTF.

The chain recombines TRBV6-4 with TRBJ2-1; no clear D gene. V shed 6 bases and J shed 9 bases, with 15 bases lying between them. The CDR3 totals 13 residues. Germline lookup yields CDR1 MRHNA and CDR2 SNTAGT. In DNA, the CDR3 is TGTGCCAGCAGAAGAACTGGAGTCGGTGAGCAGTTCTTC. Residues: CASRRTGVGEQFF.

This chain links TRBV15 with TRBJ1-4; no clear D gene. The V gene lost 5 bases and the J gene lost 3 bases, with 19 bases spanning the gap. CDR3 length equals 17 residues. CDR1 LNHNV and CDR2 YYDKDF come from the germline V gene (reference sequence). The DNA of the CDR3 is TGTGCCACCAGCTCCCAAGAGTTAGGGAGGGCTAATGAAAAACTGTTTTTT. Residues: CATSSQELGRANEKLFF.

The gene calls are TRBV19 and TRBJ2-5; TRBD1 or TRBD2 may be the D gene (6 bases each). Germline V lookup: CDR1 LNHDA, CDR2 SQIVND (reference sequence). V lost 4 bases, J lost 4 bases, and 16 bases lay in between. The CDR3 covers 15 residues. The CDR3 spells CASSTPGAGGETQYF. CDR3 nucleotides: TGTGCCAGTAGTACGCCGGGGGCCGGGGGAGAGACCCAGTACTTC.

This chain uses TRBV5-1 with TRBJ2-7; TRBD1 aligns across 7 bases. CDR1 is SGHRS and CDR2 is YFSETQ in the germline V gene. CDR3 length: 14 residues. Trimming cost V 4 bases and J 2 bases; bases outside gene matches: 6. The CDR3 here is CASSQGQLTYEQYF. Here the CDR3 DNA reads TGCGCCAGCAGCCAGGGACAGCTAACCTACGAGCAGTACTTC.

V gene TRBV9 combines with J gene TRBJ2-1; perhaps D is TRBD1 or TRBD2 (5 bases each). This CDR3 has 12 residues. Germline V gives CDR1 SGDLS, CDR2 YYNGEE. V gave up 7 bases and J gave up 8 bases, with 13 bases separating them. CDR3 nucleotide sequence: TGTGCCAGCGGGGGTAGGTTCGATGAGCAGTTCTTC. Translated: CASGGRFDEQFF.

The V and J genes are TRBV7-9 and TRBJ1-2; possibly TRBD1 for D (5 bases). Germline loops: CDR1 SEHNR, CDR2 FQNEAQ (reference sequence). Trimming took off 9 bases at V and 8 bases at J, with 22 bases between the two ends. The CDR3 runs 14 residues. The CDR3 DNA follows: TGTGCCAGTAACACCGGGACCGACAATCCCGGCTACACCTTC. It encodes CASNTGTDNPGYTF.

This clone came up once. The V call is TRBV5-1, the J call TRBJ1-1; TRBD1 is a possible D gene (5 bases). The ends were cut back, 2 bases at V and 6 bases at J, with 23 bases in the middle. The CDR3 sequence is 17 residues long. Germline loops: CDR1 SGHRS, CDR2 YFSETQ. For the CDR3, the DNA is TGCGCCAGCAGCTTTTCTCCTCAGGGAGGCGGAGGAGCTGAAGCTTTCTTT. It specifies CASSFSPQGGGGAEAFF.

The gene calls are TRBV6-6 and TRBJ2-1; D uncertain. V was clipped by 4 bases and J by 0 bases, with 7 bases between them. The CDR3 has 14 amino acids. Germline-derived CDR1 and CDR2 are MNHNY and SVGAGI (reference sequence). DNA of the CDR3: TGTGCCAGCAGTTCCCCCGTCTCCTACAATGAGCAGTTCTTC. It translates to CASSSPVSYNEQFF.

The V gene is TRBV11-2, the J gene TRBJ2-1; the match to TRBD2 covers 7 bases. The CDR3 has 12 residues. Germline lookup yields CDR1 SGHAT and CDR2 FQNNGV. V trimming: 4 bases; J trimming: 10 bases; junction bases outside the gene matches: 4. The CDR3 nucleotides are TGTGCCAGCAGCTCTCTAGCGGTCGAGCAGTTCTTC. Translation gives CASSSLAVEQFF.

The CDR3 is CASSFTGSNYGYTF. Here the CDR3 DNA reads TGCGCCAGCAGCTTTACGGGAAGTAACTATGGCTACACCTTC. The rearrangement joins TRBV5-1 to TRBJ1-2, with D hard to call. This CDR3 spans 14 amino acids. V lost 2 bases and J 1 base, leaving 9 bases between the germline ends. Looked up from germline, CDR1 is SGHRS and CDR2 is YFSETQ.